The rows below give T cell receptor beta chains drawn from one sample of a study of T cell responses to AZD1222 COVID-19 vaccine. Clones were read by immunoSEQ multiplex PCR, and TCRdb kept only the in-frame ones, dropping some. Here the sample spans some 100,000 clones, 80% to 90% being singletons. Sequencing was performed on peripheral blood, taken on day 0 of AZD1222 vaccination. Receptors originate from an adult in good health. CDR3s include the opening cysteine and the closing phenylalanine or tryptophan. The order of the fields is CDR3 DNA, CDR3 protein, D gene, V gene, J gene, clone size. The D gene is left open where the match is weak. Size is stated for part of the rows, as once, few or many counts, or as a class when the clone is expanded.

CDR3nt: TGTGCCAGTAGTACTTCGACGAGGGCCGGGGAGCTGTTTTTT
CDR3aa: CASSTSTRAGELFF
d_gene: .
v_gene: TRBV19
j_gene: TRBJ2-2
abundance: .

CDR3nt: TGTGCCACCAGCAGAGTTGAGCGGGGGGGGAACACAGATACGCAGTATTTT
CDR3aa: CATSRVERGGNTDTQYF
d_gene: TRBD2
v_gene: TRBV15
j_gene: TRBJ2-3
abundance: .

CDR3nt: TGTGCCAGCAGTTCGGGAGTCCAGGTCTCTGAAGCTTTCTTT
CDR3aa: CASSSGVQVSEAFF
d_gene: .
v_gene: TRBV6-5
j_gene: TRBJ1-1
abundance: once

CDR3nt: TGTGCCAGCAGCTACAGGGGAAACACTGAAGCTTTCTTT
CDR3aa: CASSYRGNTEAFF
d_gene: TRBD1
v_gene: TRBV3-1/TRBV3-2
j_gene: TRBJ1-1
abundance: once

CDR3nt: TGTGCCAGCAGCGTAGACGCAGCGGGAAACACCGGGGAGCTGTTTTTT
CDR3aa: CASSVDAAGNTGELFF
d_gene: TRBD2
v_gene: TRBV9
j_gene: TRBJ2-2
abundance: .

CDR3nt: TGTGCCAGCAGCTCGTGGACAGGGACCTACGAGCAGTACTTC
CDR3aa: CASSSWTGTYEQYF
d_gene: TRBD1
v_gene: TRBV7-9
j_gene: TRBJ2-7
abundance: once

CDR3nt: TGTGCCAGCAGCTCTGACTCGGGGGCTGTCGGGGAAAAACTGTTTTTT
CDR3aa: CASSSDSGAVGEKLFF
d_gene: .
v_gene: TRBV7-2
j_gene: TRBJ1-4
abundance: .

CDR3nt: TGTGCCAGCAGCCCGCGCCGGACGGGAACCACTGAAGCTTTCTTT
CDR3aa: CASSPRRTGTTEAFF
d_gene: .
v_gene: TRBV7-2
j_gene: TRBJ1-1
abundance: .

CDR3nt: TGTGCCAGCAGTTTTCGTGGTGGACGCACTGAAGCTTTCTTT
CDR3aa: CASSFRGGRTEAFF
d_gene: .
v_gene: TRBV27
j_gene: TRBJ1-1
abundance: .

CDR3nt: TGTGCCAGCAGTGAACAGGGGACTGAAGCTTTCTTT
CDR3aa: CASSEQGTEAFF
d_gene: TRBD1
v_gene: TRBV27
j_gene: TRBJ1-1
abundance: few

CDR3nt: TGTGCCAGCAGCTCCCAAGCAGGGTACCAAGAGACCCAGTACTTC
CDR3aa: CASSSQAGYQETQYF
d_gene: .
v_gene: TRBV11-3
j_gene: TRBJ2-5
abundance: .

CDR3nt: TGTGCCAGCAGCCAACAGGGGGCTAGCTATGGCTACACCTTC
CDR3aa: CASSQQGASYGYTF
d_gene: TRBD1
v_gene: TRBV7-9
j_gene: TRBJ1-2
abundance: .

CDR3nt: TGTGCCAGCACACTCCGGACAGGGAGAGGAGATACGCAGTATTTT
CDR3aa: CASTLRTGRGDTQYF
d_gene: TRBD1
v_gene: TRBV5-6
j_gene: TRBJ2-3
abundance: .

CDR3nt: TGTGCCAGCAGCCCCAGGTCCCGAACGTTGGGGCAGTGGGAGACCCAGTACTTC
CDR3aa: CASSPRSRTLGQWETQYF
d_gene: .
v_gene: TRBV11-3
j_gene: TRBJ2-5
abundance: .

CDR3nt: TGCGCCAGCAGCGGTACCGGGACAGGGTTCGATGGCTACACCTTC
CDR3aa: CASSGTGTGFDGYTF
d_gene: TRBD1
v_gene: TRBV5-1
j_gene: TRBJ1-2
abundance: .

CDR3nt: TGTGCCAGCAGTTTAGGTTTCGGCCGGGACAGGGGAAATGAGCAGTTCTTC
CDR3aa: CASSLGFGRDRGNEQFF
d_gene: TRBD1
v_gene: TRBV27
j_gene: TRBJ2-1
abundance: .

CDR3nt: TGCGCCAGCAGCTTACTAGCGGGGAGCCCCTCCGAGCAGTACTTC
CDR3aa: CASSLLAGSPSEQYF
d_gene: TRBD2
v_gene: TRBV5-1
j_gene: TRBJ2-7
abundance: .

CDR3nt: TGTGCCACCGGACAATCTGGAAACACCATATATTTT
CDR3aa: CATGQSGNTIYF
d_gene: .
v_gene: TRBV6-5
j_gene: TRBJ1-3
abundance: .

CDR3nt: TGTGCCAGCAGCGTAGTTTGGGGAAAGACTGAAGCTTTCTTT
CDR3aa: CASSVVWGKTEAFF
d_gene: .
v_gene: TRBV9
j_gene: TRBJ1-1
abundance: .

CDR3nt: TGTGCCAGCAGCTTATCGTCCAGGGGGCTCTACGAGCAGTACTTC
CDR3aa: CASSLSSRGLYEQYF
d_gene: TRBD1
v_gene: TRBV7-2
j_gene: TRBJ2-7
abundance: .

CDR3nt: TGTGCCAGCAGCGTAATTAGCGGCCGCACAGATACGCAGTATTTT
CDR3aa: CASSVISGRTDTQYF
d_gene: .
v_gene: TRBV9
j_gene: TRBJ2-3
abundance: .

CDR3nt: TGTGCCAGCAGTTCGCCTGGGACAAGAGGAGGCAATCAGCCCCAGCATTTT
CDR3aa: CASSSPGTRGGNQPQHF
d_gene: .
v_gene: TRBV7-9
j_gene: TRBJ1-5
abundance: few

CDR3nt: TGTGCCAGCAGCTTAGCGGGCTCTGATTCACCCCTCCACTTT
CDR3aa: CASSLAGSDSPLHF
d_gene: .
v_gene: TRBV9
j_gene: TRBJ1-6
abundance: .

CDR3nt: TGTGCCAGCAGCCAGGACAGTCAAGAGACCCAGTACTTC
CDR3aa: CASSQDSQETQYF
d_gene: .
v_gene: TRBV3-1/TRBV3-2
j_gene: TRBJ2-5
abundance: once

CDR3nt: TGTGCCAGCAGCCCAGGGACTAGCGGGAGAAATGAGCAGTTCTTC
CDR3aa: CASSPGTSGRNEQFF
d_gene: TRBD2
v_gene: TRBV6-5
j_gene: TRBJ2-1
abundance: .

CDR3nt: TGTGCCAGCAGCTTAGGTGGAGGTTGGTTGGCTGAAGCTTTCTTT
CDR3aa: CASSLGGGWLAEAFF
d_gene: .
v_gene: TRBV7-9
j_gene: TRBJ1-1
abundance: .

CDR3nt: TGTGCCAGCAGCTCCGTAGCGGGGACCTCCTACAATGAGCAGTTCTTC
CDR3aa: CASSSVAGTSYNEQFF
d_gene: TRBD2
v_gene: TRBV3-1/TRBV3-2
j_gene: TRBJ2-1
abundance: .

CDR3nt: TGTGCCAGCAGCCCGCTGGGGGAGACCCAGTACTTC
CDR3aa: CASSPLGETQYF
d_gene: .
v_gene: TRBV6-2/TRBV6-3
j_gene: TRBJ2-5
abundance: .

CDR3nt: TGTGCCTGGAGCCCAGGCCTCGGGGACATTCAGTACTTC
CDR3aa: CAWSPGLGDIQYF
d_gene: .
v_gene: TRBV30
j_gene: TRBJ2-4
abundance: .

CDR3nt: TGCAGCGGACATGGGACTCACAATGAGCAGTTCTTC
CDR3aa: CSGHGTHNEQFF
d_gene: .
v_gene: TRBV29-1
j_gene: TRBJ2-1
abundance: .

CDR3nt: TGTGCCAGCAGCTGGGGACAGGGGCTAGTCTCTGGAAACACCATATATTTT
CDR3aa: CASSWGQGLVSGNTIYF
d_gene: TRBD1
v_gene: TRBV7-8
j_gene: TRBJ1-3
abundance: .